A selection of T cell receptor beta chains follows, all from one sample in a study of blood T cell repertoires in COVID-19. Sequencing was performed with immunoSEQ multiplex PCR; in TCRdb, only in-frame clones are kept and a portion is missing. In the table there are tens of thousands of clones, about nine tenths of which are singletons. The sequencing input was peripheral blood. The origin of the receptors is a human donor with active COVID-19. The donor label of this sample is uncertain. CDR3s include the opening cysteine and the closing phenylalanine or tryptophan. Fields, in order: clone size, J gene, V gene, D gene, CDR3 DNA, CDR3 protein. A D gene is named only where the DNA matches it firmly. Only some rows state a clone size, as once, few, many or a class for expanded clones.

clone size: few
J gene: TRBJ2-3
V gene: TRBV19
D gene: TRBD2
CDR3 DNA: TGTGCCAGTAGCCCCGGACTAGCGGCCACAGATACGCAGTATTTT
CDR3 protein: CASSPGLAATDTQYF

clone size: NA
J gene: TRBJ2-3
V gene: TRBV5-1
D gene: TRBD2
CDR3 DNA: TGCGCCAGCAGCTTAGTCCTAGCGGGGGCTAGCACAGATACGCAGTATTTT
CDR3 protein: CASSLVLAGASTDTQYF

clone size: NA
J gene: TRBJ2-7
V gene: TRBV5-1
D gene: NA
CDR3 DNA: TGCGCCAGCAGCTTGGGGGGACTCTCTCCCTACGAGCAGTACTTC
CDR3 protein: CASSLGGLSPYEQYF

clone size: NA
J gene: TRBJ2-7
V gene: TRBV30
D gene: TRBD1
CDR3 DNA: TGTGCCTGGAGTGTGGACAGGGCCCACGAGCAGTACTTC
CDR3 protein: CAWSVDRAHEQYF

clone size: NA
J gene: TRBJ1-4
V gene: TRBV5-1
D gene: NA
CDR3 DNA: TGCGCCAGCAGCTTGGATGTAGAGCTTGAAAAACTGTTTTTT
CDR3 protein: CASSLDVELEKLFF

clone size: NA
J gene: TRBJ1-2
V gene: TRBV10-3
D gene: NA
CDR3 DNA: TGTGCCATCAGTGTGACAGAAGGCTACACCTTC
CDR3 protein: CAISVTEGYTF

clone size: NA
J gene: TRBJ2-5
V gene: TRBV28
D gene: NA
CDR3 DNA: TGTGCCAGCAGTTGGATGGAGGAGGCCGGAGGGGAGACCCAGTACTTC
CDR3 protein: CASSWMEEAGGETQYF

clone size: NA
J gene: TRBJ2-7
V gene: TRBV6-2/TRBV6-3
D gene: TRBD1
CDR3 DNA: TGTGCCAGCAGTTACCTCGACAGGGGCCTGCTCTACGAGCAGTACTTC
CDR3 protein: CASSYLDRGLLYEQYF

clone size: NA
J gene: TRBJ2-3
V gene: TRBV27
D gene: NA
CDR3 DNA: TGTGCCAGCAGTTTAATGGCTAGCGGCACAGATACGCAGTATTTT
CDR3 protein: CASSLMASGTDTQYF

clone size: NA
J gene: TRBJ1-6
V gene: TRBV19
D gene: NA
CDR3 DNA: TGTGCCAGTAGTTTCCCGGGAGCGCCCTCCCGATTTCCCCTCCACTTT
CDR3 protein: CASSFPGAPSRFPLHF

clone size: NA
J gene: TRBJ2-7
V gene: TRBV9
D gene: TRBD1
CDR3 DNA: TGTGCCAGCAGCAGGACAGGGGTAGATAACTACGAGCAGTACTTC
CDR3 protein: CASSRTGVDNYEQYF

clone size: NA
J gene: TRBJ1-2
V gene: TRBV14
D gene: NA
CDR3 DNA: TGTGCCAGCAGCCAAGCAGCGGGGGGCTATGGCTACACCTTC
CDR3 protein: CASSQAAGGYGYTF

clone size: NA
J gene: TRBJ1-6
V gene: TRBV21-1
D gene: NA
CDR3 DNA: TGTGCCAGCAGCAAAGACGGAGGGGCTTATAATTCACCCCTCCACTTT
CDR3 protein: CASSKDGGAYNSPLHF

clone size: NA
J gene: TRBJ2-3
V gene: TRBV4-1
D gene: TRBD2
CDR3 DNA: TGCGCCAGCAGCCAAGTCCCTTCCCGTACTAGCGGGAGTTTAGATACGCAGTATTTT
CDR3 protein: CASSQVPSRTSGSLDTQYF

clone size: NA
J gene: TRBJ1-2
V gene: TRBV3-1/TRBV3-2
D gene: NA
CDR3 DNA: TGTGCCAGCAGCCAAGGGACCGGGACACGAAACTATGGCTACACCTTC
CDR3 protein: CASSQGTGTRNYGYTF

clone size: NA
J gene: TRBJ2-3
V gene: TRBV10-2
D gene: NA
CDR3 DNA: TGCGCCAGCAGTGACTTAACTAGTGGGGTAGATACGCAGTATTTT
CDR3 protein: CASSDLTSGVDTQYF

clone size: NA
J gene: TRBJ1-5
V gene: TRBV2
D gene: NA
CDR3 DNA: TGTGCCAGCAGTGGACGGGGAACAGTGCCTTCTAATCAGCCCCAGCATTTT
CDR3 protein: CASSGRGTVPSNQPQHF

clone size: once
J gene: TRBJ2-5
V gene: TRBV7-9
D gene: TRBD1
CDR3 DNA: TGTGCCAGCAGCTTGGACAGGGTCGGATCCCGGACCCAGTACTTC
CDR3 protein: CASSLDRVGSRTQYF

clone size: NA
J gene: TRBJ1-4
V gene: TRBV6-1
D gene: TRBD1
CDR3 DNA: TGTGCCAGCAGTGAAGGGACAGGGGCTGAAAAACTGTTTTTT
CDR3 protein: CASSEGTGAEKLFF

clone size: few
J gene: TRBJ1-2
V gene: TRBV3-1/TRBV3-2
D gene: TRBD1
CDR3 DNA: TGTGCCAGCAGCGAAGGACAGGGGCTTAGTGGCTACACCTTC
CDR3 protein: CASSEGQGLSGYTF

clone size: NA
J gene: TRBJ1-6
V gene: TRBV19
D gene: NA
CDR3 DNA: TGTGCCAGTAGTATATACACAAATTCACCCCTCCACTTT
CDR3 protein: CASSIYTNSPLHF

clone size: NA
J gene: TRBJ2-3
V gene: TRBV7-2
D gene: TRBD1
CDR3 DNA: TGTGCCAGCAGCTCGACAGGGCTCGGCACAGATACGCAGTATTTT
CDR3 protein: CASSSTGLGTDTQYF

clone size: NA
J gene: TRBJ2-5
V gene: TRBV12-5
D gene: NA
CDR3 DNA: TGTGCTAGTGGTTTGGTACTCGCCGTTGACAAGGAAGAATCCCAGTACTTC
CDR3 protein: CASGLVLAVDKEESQYF

clone size: NA
J gene: TRBJ2-7
V gene: TRBV24-1
D gene: TRBD1
CDR3 DNA: TGTGCCACCAGTGATGGCGGGACAGGGGGCTACGAGCAGTACTTC
CDR3 protein: CATSDGGTGGYEQYF

clone size: NA
J gene: TRBJ1-2
V gene: TRBV28
D gene: NA
CDR3 DNA: TGTGCCAGCAGTCCCCTAACCCCCTCCATGGGCTACACCTTC
CDR3 protein: CASSPLTPSMGYTF

clone size: NA
J gene: TRBJ1-4
V gene: TRBV2
D gene: TRBD1
CDR3 DNA: TGTGCCAGCAGGGAGAGGGGGCGCCCCGATGAAAAACTGTTTTTT
CDR3 protein: CASRERGRPDEKLFF

clone size: NA
J gene: TRBJ2-7
V gene: TRBV5-6
D gene: NA
CDR3 DNA: TGTGCCAGCAGCCCTCCGAGCGGGCCGGGCGTCAACTCCTACGAGCAGTACTTC
CDR3 protein: CASSPPSGPGVNSYEQYF

clone size: few
J gene: TRBJ2-7
V gene: TRBV11-2
D gene: NA
CDR3 DNA: TGTGCCAGCAGCGCCGACAGGTACGAGCAGTACTTC
CDR3 protein: CASSADRYEQYF

clone size: NA
J gene: TRBJ2-1
V gene: TRBV6-9
D gene: TRBD2
CDR3 DNA: TGTGCCAGCAGCCCTGGACTAGCGGGCCTGCTTGACAATGAGCAGTTCTTC
CDR3 protein: CASSPGLAGLLDNEQFF

clone size: NA
J gene: TRBJ2-1
V gene: TRBV29-1
D gene: NA
CDR3 DNA: TGCAGCGTTGTAAAAGGGGAAGGCTACAATGAGCAGTTCTTC
CDR3 protein: CSVVKGEGYNEQFF

clone size: NA
J gene: TRBJ2-3
V gene: TRBV13
D gene: NA
CDR3 DNA: TGTGCCAGCAGCTCCACAATGGGGGCGGGTTCGGATACGCAGTATTTT
CDR3 protein: CASSSTMGAGSDTQYF

clone size: NA
J gene: TRBJ2-7
V gene: TRBV7-2
D gene: TRBD1
CDR3 DNA: TGTGCCAGCAGCTTAGGGACAGGGTCCTACGAGCAGTACTTC
CDR3 protein: CASSLGTGSYEQYF

clone size: NA
J gene: TRBJ1-6
V gene: TRBV5-6
D gene: TRBD1
CDR3 DNA: TGTGCCAGCAGCCTCGGACAGGGTAACTCACCCCTCCACTTT
CDR3 protein: CASSLGQGNSPLHF

clone size: once
J gene: TRBJ2-3
V gene: TRBV2
D gene: TRBD2
CDR3 DNA: TGTGCCAGTTCGACTAGCGCCGATACGCAGTATTTT
CDR3 protein: CASSTSADTQYF

clone size: once
J gene: TRBJ1-5
V gene: TRBV18
D gene: TRBD1
CDR3 DNA: TGTGCCAGCTCACCCGCTGGACAGGCCATCAATAGCAATCAGCCCCAGCATTTT
CDR3 protein: CASSPAGQAINSNQPQHF

clone size: NA
J gene: TRBJ2-7
V gene: TRBV28
D gene: TRBD1
CDR3 DNA: TGTGCCAGCAGTCTGGGCACAGGGGGCGGAGGGAAGTACTTC
CDR3 protein: CASSLGTGGGGKYF

clone size: NA
J gene: TRBJ2-3
V gene: TRBV18
D gene: TRBD2
CDR3 DNA: TGTGCCAGCTCACCACTTCTGCGGGGGGGAGATACGCAGTATTTT
CDR3 protein: CASSPLLRGGDTQYF

clone size: NA
J gene: TRBJ1-6
V gene: TRBV23-1
D gene: NA
CDR3 DNA: TGCGCCAGCAGGACTAGGAGCTCCTATAATTCACCCCTCCACTTT
CDR3 protein: CASRTRSSYNSPLHF

clone size: NA
J gene: TRBJ2-3
V gene: TRBV20-1
D gene: TRBD2
CDR3 DNA: TGCAGTGCTAGTCCTGCAGGGCGGGGGTTTGGAGATACGCAGTATTTT
CDR3 protein: CSASPAGRGFGDTQYF

clone size: NA
J gene: TRBJ2-7
V gene: TRBV27
D gene: NA
CDR3 DNA: TGTGCCAGCAGTTACCGGGAGCCCTACGAGCAGTACTTC
CDR3 protein: CASSYREPYEQYF

clone size: NA
J gene: TRBJ1-5
V gene: TRBV6-2/TRBV6-3
D gene: NA
CDR3 DNA: TGTGCCAGCAGCGTGGCAGGCCTTTCCCTCAATCAGCCCCAGCATTTT
CDR3 protein: CASSVAGLSLNQPQHF

clone size: once
J gene: TRBJ1-2
V gene: TRBV7-9
D gene: TRBD1
CDR3 DNA: TGTGCCAGCAGCTTAGCGGAAGCAGGGGGTAACTATGGCTACACCTTC
CDR3 protein: CASSLAEAGGNYGYTF

clone size: once
J gene: TRBJ2-7
V gene: TRBV5-4
D gene: TRBD1
CDR3 DNA: TGTGCCAGCAGCTCTCTAGACAGGGACGAGCAGTACTTC
CDR3 protein: CASSSLDRDEQYF

clone size: NA
J gene: TRBJ2-5
V gene: TRBV18
D gene: TRBD2
CDR3 DNA: TGTGCCAGCTCATCCAAGCGGGGGGGAGAGACCCAGTACTTC
CDR3 protein: CASSSKRGGETQYF

clone size: NA
J gene: TRBJ1-1
V gene: TRBV10-3
D gene: TRBD1
CDR3 DNA: TGTGCCATCAGTGCGGACAGGGTGAACACTGAAGCTTTCTTT
CDR3 protein: CAISADRVNTEAFF

clone size: NA
J gene: TRBJ1-1
V gene: TRBV12-3/TRBV12-4
D gene: NA
CDR3 DNA: TGTGCCAGCGTGCGGGGGGCGCGGACTGAAGCTTTCTTT
CDR3 protein: CASVRGARTEAFF

clone size: NA
J gene: TRBJ2-1
V gene: TRBV9
D gene: NA
CDR3 DNA: TGTGCCAGCAGCGTACAGGTAAACAATGAGCAGTTCTTC
CDR3 protein: CASSVQVNNEQFF

clone size: few
J gene: TRBJ2-7
V gene: TRBV5-4
D gene: TRBD1
CDR3 DNA: TGTGCCAGCAGCTCAGTCCCCGGGACAGGGTATGGCGAGCAGTACTTC
CDR3 protein: CASSSVPGTGYGEQYF

clone size: NA
J gene: TRBJ1-5
V gene: TRBV6-5
D gene: NA
CDR3 DNA: TGTGCCAGCACCCGGACAGTCAATCAGCCCCAGCATTTT
CDR3 protein: CASTRTVNQPQHF

clone size: NA
J gene: TRBJ1-1
V gene: TRBV13
D gene: TRBD1
CDR3 DNA: TGTGCCAGCAGCTTGCGGACAGGGAGGTTTAACACTGAAGCTTTCTTT
CDR3 protein: CASSLRTGRFNTEAFF

clone size: NA
J gene: TRBJ1-2
V gene: TRBV5-4
D gene: TRBD1
CDR3 DNA: TGTGCCAGCACCGGGGACAGAGCTAACTATGGCTACACCTTC
CDR3 protein: CASTGDRANYGYTF